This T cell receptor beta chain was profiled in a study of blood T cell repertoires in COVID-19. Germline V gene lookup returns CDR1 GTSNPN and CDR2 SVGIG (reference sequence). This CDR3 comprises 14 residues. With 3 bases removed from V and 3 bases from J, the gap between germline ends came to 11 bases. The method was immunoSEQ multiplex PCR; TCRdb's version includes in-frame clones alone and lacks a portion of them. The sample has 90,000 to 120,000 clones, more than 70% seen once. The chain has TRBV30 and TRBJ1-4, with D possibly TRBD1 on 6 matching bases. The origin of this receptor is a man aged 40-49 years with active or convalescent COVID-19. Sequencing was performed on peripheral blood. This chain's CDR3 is CAWRNREANEKLFF. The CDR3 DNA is TGTGCCTGGAGAAACAGGGAAGCTAATGAAAAACTGTTTTTT.